The entry that follows covers one TCR beta chain sequence. Its antigen remains undetermined. There are no base qualities to consult, and no much larger clone falls within one base. This entry comes from a study of cytotoxic CD8 clonotypes in ibrutinib-treated CLL (dated by TCRdb to the early 2020s). At the level of the whole study: The cohort included roughly 15 treatment-naive and about a dozen relapsed/refractory patients; about 18 were IGHV unmutated. Partial responses were observed in 24 patients and complete responses in 2; after a median follow-up of 68 months, remission was maintained in approximately 14 patients and progression was observed in approximately twelve. The response samples were drawn at a median of roughly twelve months into treatment, with a range of roughly 6 to 36 months. On average, each sample had some 250,000 productive templates and more than 75,000 productive rearrangements. Of the roughly 90 people in the trial, around 26 had longitudinal samples available. Cryopreserved peripheral blood mononuclear cells were obtained prior to treatment, at the time of response, and at either disease progression or sustained remission. All remission and progressive disease samples were collected while patients were still receiving ibrutinib. Study-level results and caveats: At ibrutinib response clonality went up, during sustained remission it held steady, and at progression it dropped back toward baseline. At baseline, clonality was higher than in age-matched healthy donors and showed a strong correlation with circulating CD8+ T-cell counts. Public clonotypes were found to be uncommon and were observed to contract or remain stable during treatment; the increase in clonality was shown to reflect expansion of private clonotypes at ibrutinib response. Lymph node repertoires were not examined, and the timing of sampling was not matched between patients in sustained remission and those whose disease progressed.

CDR1 MNHNY and CDR2 SVGAGI are derived from the germline V gene (reference sequence). The CDR3 spans 15 residues, from the cysteine through the phenylalanine. Only CDR3 DNA remains: 45 bases, in frame from the first base. V ends up 2 bases short and J 5 bases short, with an unmatched junction base count of 5. Each clonotype received, on average, 10x coverage in deep resolution sequencing performed on a MiSeq, where the target depth lay between 1 in 1 million and 1 in 200,000 T cells. TCR beta libraries were generated with the immunoSEQ hsTCRB Kit. On the authors' methods: The data were analyzed with ImmunoSEQ Analyzer and ImmunoSEQ Data Assistant, and V, D and J gene assignments followed IMGT definitions. Clonality, which ranges from 0 to 1, was calculated as one minus the normalized Shannon entropy of productive rearrangement frequencies. Only overrepresented clonotypes making up at least 0.05% of the repertoire of each patient were included in the public clonotype analysis. Roughly 13 age-matched healthy donor repertoires from immuneACCESS served as clonality controls. TCRdb carries this immuneACCESS record with in-frame sequences only. Its versions omit some clonotypes, under half of them owing to an unresolved V gene in the studies checked, with the rest unexplained. That table furnishes V, J and clone size, whereas the DNA furnished D and trimming. The sample records over 130,000 clones, approximately 80% of which are singletons. The ten most abundant clones make up about 7.4% of the sample.

For TCR beta library preparation, roughly 2.1 micrograms of genomic DNA were isolated from cryopreserved PBMCs. High-throughput TCR beta sequencing was performed on longitudinal blood samples from CLL patients receiving ibrutinib monotherapy. The patients were enrolled in a single-center, open-label phase 2 trial of ibrutinib monotherapy. The rearranged segments are TRBV6-6 and TRBJ1-4; TRBD1 aligns with 7 central bases. This sequence originates from a human donor with chronic lymphocytic leukemia. This material consisted of PBMCs, taken after 36 months of ibrutinib treatment. DNA sequence: TGTGCCAGCAGTTACCCGTTACAGGGGAATGAAAAACTGTTTTTT. Its amino acids are CASSYPLQGNEKLFF.